This is a list of T cell receptor beta chains from one sample in a study of T cell responses to AZD1222 COVID-19 vaccine. The assay was immunoSEQ multiplex PCR, and TCRdb's table has in-frame clones only and misses some. The repertoire holds around 80,000 clones, with 92% as singletons. Source: peripheral blood, taken 28 days after the second AZD1222 dose. The receptors stem from an adult who received the AZD1222 COVID-19 vaccine. The conserved cysteine and the conserved F or W are not part of the CDR3 here. Expanded clones are given a class, and other clones once, few, many or no size at all.

cdr3_aa | j_call | clone_size | v_call
ATSGANVLT | TRBJ2-6 | NA | TRBV10-3
ASSLNGQPQH | TRBJ1-5 | NA | TRBV27
ASSLSGLGQPQH | TRBJ1-5 | once | TRBV5-6
ASSYGLAGEQY | TRBJ2-7 | NA | TRBV6-5
ASSLRGGRDGYT | TRBJ1-2 | NA | TRBV6-6
ASSLVLGDKNIQY | TRBJ2-4 | NA | TRBV5-1
ASSLAGDSSSYNEQF | TRBJ2-1 | NA | TRBV11-3
ASSLVSSGLSSYEQY | TRBJ2-7 | NA | TRBV11-3
SVESSSGRANEQF | TRBJ2-1 | NA | TRBV29-1
ASSVAGISGNTIY | TRBJ1-3 | NA | TRBV9
ASSPRGESYNEQF | TRBJ2-1 | NA | TRBV19
ASSLAVSLLNTEAF | TRBJ1-1 | NA | TRBV5-1
ASSPKGTAATLH | TRBJ1-6 | NA | TRBV10-2
ASSSTGGTEAF | TRBJ1-1 | NA | TRBV18
ASSYSYQSNQPQH | TRBJ1-5 | NA | TRBV6-5
ASSQGGGTEAF | TRBJ1-1 | NA | TRBV3-1/TRBV3-2
ASSYRPRLHEQY | TRBJ2-7 | NA | TRBV6-6
ASSYAKTGGDEKLF | TRBJ1-4 | NA | TRBV5-1
ASRVRGADQPQH | TRBJ1-5 | NA | TRBV19